A single sample is the source of the 17 T cell receptor beta chains below, sequenced in a study of T cells in Graves' hyperthyroidism and ophthalmopathy. Amplification yielded TCR beta CDR3 regions, with RNA transcripts as the source. A first-round RT-PCR of the TCR CDR3 used the HTBI primer set. TCRdb re-derived calls from the multiplex PCR reads in MiXCR, one entry per CDR3 protein. The sample has 400,000 to 600,000 distinct CDR3 sequences, 16% seen once. What was sequenced was blood. The receptors originated from a woman under 40 with Graves' ophthalmopathy.

A few counts support this clonotype. The chain joins TRBV28 to TRBJ2-7; TRBD1 might be the D (5 bases). The CDR3 runs 14 residues. With 2 bases removed from V and 4 bases from J, the gap between germline ends came to 12 bases. Germline CDR1 is MDHEN and CDR2 is SYDVKM. The CDR3 reads CASSLGRVGYEQYF. The CDR3 DNA is TGTGCCAGCAGTTTAGGCAGGGTAGGGTACGAGCAGTACTTC.

This clonotype was detected many times. The genes are TRBV30 and TRBJ1-5; D remains unclear. From germline, CDR1 is GTSNPN and CDR2 SVGIG (reference sequence). The CDR3 is made up of 14 amino acids. V lost 4 bases to trimming and J lost 3 bases, with 13 bases between them. DNA of the CDR3: TGTGCCTGGAAGGCCGGAGGGTACAATCAGCCCCAGCATTTT. It yields the protein CAWKAGGYNQPQHF.

In this sample, this clonotype turned up a few times. The genes are TRBV4-3 and TRBJ2-7, with D tentatively TRBD1 (5 bases). Per the germline V gene, CDR1 is LGHNA and CDR2 is YSLEER. Deletions cut 0 bases from V and 4 bases from J, with 16 bases between. The CDR3 consists of 16 residues. In DNA, the CDR3 is TGCGCCAGCAGCCAAGACCAAACAGGCCCTAGGTACGAGCAGTACTTC. It encodes CASSQDQTGPRYEQYF.

V usage is TRBV7-2 and J usage is TRBJ1-1, with no clear D. The V gene lost 3 bases and the J gene lost 1 base, with 9 bases spanning the gap. The germline V gene encodes CDR1 SGHTA and CDR2 FQGNSA. This CDR3 is 14 amino acids long. As DNA, the CDR3 is TGTGCCAGCAGCTTGAGCAGGAGGAACACTGAAGCTTTCTTT. Translating gives CASSLSRRNTEAFF.

With respect to this clonotype: Given a much more abundant clone one base away, this may be a read error. This chain connects TRBV6-2 or TRBV6-3 to TRBJ2-3; no reliable D call. The CDR3 is 14 amino acids. V was shortened by 4 bases and J by 6 bases, with 14 bases between the two germline ends. Germline V CDR1 and CDR2: MNHEY, SVGEGT. The CDR3 bases are TGTGCCAGCAGTTTAACTGCTCCTTATGATACGCAGTATTTT. Its translation is CASSLTAPYDTQYF.

This clonotype was seen many times. This rearrangement joins TRBV5-1 to TRBJ2-7, with D possibly matching TRBD1 (6 bases). The CDR3 sequence is 14 residues long. Germline V lookup: CDR1 SGHRS, CDR2 YFSETQ. V shed 4 bases and J shed 4 bases, with 15 bases lying between them. This CDR3 is CASSIGQTAYEQYF. The CDR3 nucleotides read TGCGCCAGCAGCATAGGACAGACCGCTTACGAGCAGTACTTC.

Ten or more counts support this clonotype. The chain uses TRBV30 and TRBJ1-1; the match to TRBD1 covers 8 bases. Losses at the gene ends were 2 bases for V and 5 bases for J; bases not matched to a gene: 4. The CDR3 contains 13 residues. CDR1 and CDR2 (germline): GTSNPN, SVGIG (reference sequence). The CDR3 protein is CAWSTGGETEAFF. The CDR3 nucleotides are TGTGCCTGGAGTACAGGGGGTGAAACTGAAGCTTTCTTT.

This clonotype has a count of ten or more. This sequence joins TRBV20-1 and TRBJ2-3; 16 bases align to TRBD2. CDR1 is DFQATT and CDR2 is SNEGSKA in the germline V gene (reference sequence). The CDR3 covers 16 residues. This CDR3 reads CKDGTSGRAGTDTQYF. The CDR3 DNA sequence: TGCAAGGACGGGACTAGCGGGAGGGCGGGCACAGATACGCAGTATTTT.

A remark on this clonotype: A much larger clone differs by one base, so this may be a read error. The chain couples TRBV28 to TRBJ1-4, with D unresolved. Germline loops: CDR1 MDHEN, CDR2 SYDVKM. This CDR3 region has 15 residues. The CDR3 DNA is TGTGCCGGCAGTGACCCCATAGAAACTAATGAAAAACTGTTTTTT. Its protein product is CAGSDPIETNEKLFF.

This clonotype has ten or more counts. In DNA, the CDR3 is TGTGCCAGCAGGGGGAGGGAGTCTCAGCCCCAGCATTTT. Its protein product is CASRGRESQPQHF. The chain joins TRBV2 to TRBJ1-5; D is unclear. Germline V gene lookup returns CDR1 SNHLY and CDR2 FYNNEI. V shed 6 bases and J shed 6 bases, with 12 bases lying between them. The CDR3 has 13 residues.

The chain employs TRBV15 and TRBJ2-1; 9 bases map to TRBD2. CDR3 length: 15 residues. Germline-derived CDR1 and CDR2 are LNHNV and YYDKDF (reference sequence). V dropped 6 bases and J dropped 3; count of bases not matched to a gene: 6. CDR3 DNA: TGTGCCACCAGGGATTCTAGCGGGGTCTACAATGAGCAGTTCTTC. The encoded protein is CATRDSSGVYNEQFF. Combining the CDR3 with reference TRBV15 and TRBJ2-1 gives the whole variable domain DAMVIQNPRYQVTQFGKPVTLSCSQTLNHNVMYWYQQKSSQAPKLLFHYYDKDFNNEADTPDNFQSRRPNTSFCFLDIRSPGLGDTAMYLCATRDSSGVYNEQFFGPGTRLTVL.

The J gene is TRBJ2-6, the V gene TRBV14, with D unresolved. Germline CDR1 SGHDN, CDR2 FVKESK. The CDR3 is 18 amino acids. The germline V and J ends were trimmed by 8 bases and 1 base, with 21 bases remaining between them. The CDR3 spells CASASRTELLSGANVLTF. In nucleotides, the CDR3 is TGTGCCAGCGCAAGCCGAACTGAACTCCTATCTGGGGCCAACGTCCTGACTTTC.

A few counts support this clonotype. CDR3 in DNA: TGTGCCAGCAGAGACCCGGGACAGGGGATCCCCTACGAGCAGTACTTC. This encodes CASRDPGQGIPYEQYF. This chain connects TRBV6-2 or TRBV6-3 to TRBJ2-7; TRBD1 matches at 10 bases. The trim removed 6 bases at V and 2 bases at J, leaving 10 bases unmatched. The CDR3 covers 16 residues. Germline V gives CDR1 MNHEY, CDR2 SVGEGT.

This clonotype was found a few times. The rearrangement joins TRBV5-4 to TRBJ2-3; no reliable D call. This CDR3 comprises 15 residues. V was shortened by 0 bases and J by 2 bases, with 10 bases between the two germline ends. CDR1 SGHNT and CDR2 YYREEE come from the germline V gene (reference sequence). CDR3 protein: CASSLEPRNTDTQYF. CDR3 nucleotides: TGTGCCAGCAGCTTGGAGCCTAGAAACACAGATACGCAGTATTTT.

This clonotype was found a few times. The V and J genes are TRBV6-1 and TRBJ2-5; TRBD1 matches 10 bases. CDR3 length: 15 residues. The germline V gene has CDR1 MNHNS and CDR2 SASEGT. J lost 4 bases, V lost 7 bases, and 9 bases had no gene match. The CDR3 nucleotides are TGTGCCAGCACTCCGGGACAGGGGTCGGGAGAGACCCAGTACTTC. The encoded protein is CASTPGQGSGETQYF.

This clonotype has only a few counts. V and J are TRBV28 and TRBJ2-5; no firm D call. CDR1 and CDR2 from the germline V gene are MDHEN and SYDVKM. The CDR3 is made up of 14 amino acids. Trimming left V 4 bases short and J 2 bases short, with 11 bases between. CDR3 nucleotide sequence: TGTGCCAGCAGTTCCGCCAGACAACAAGAGACCCAGTACTTC. This codes for CASSSARQQETQYF.

Ten or more counts support this clonotype. This rearrangement joins TRBV28 to TRBJ2-5; 7 bases align to TRBD1. Per the germline V gene, CDR1 is MDHEN and CDR2 is SYDVKM. J lost 2 bases, V lost 1 base, and 4 bases had no gene match. The CDR3 consists of 15 residues. CDR3 loop: CASSLSGTAQETQYF. In nucleotides, the CDR3 is TGTGCCAGCAGTTTATCGGGGACAGCACAAGAGACCCAGTACTTC.